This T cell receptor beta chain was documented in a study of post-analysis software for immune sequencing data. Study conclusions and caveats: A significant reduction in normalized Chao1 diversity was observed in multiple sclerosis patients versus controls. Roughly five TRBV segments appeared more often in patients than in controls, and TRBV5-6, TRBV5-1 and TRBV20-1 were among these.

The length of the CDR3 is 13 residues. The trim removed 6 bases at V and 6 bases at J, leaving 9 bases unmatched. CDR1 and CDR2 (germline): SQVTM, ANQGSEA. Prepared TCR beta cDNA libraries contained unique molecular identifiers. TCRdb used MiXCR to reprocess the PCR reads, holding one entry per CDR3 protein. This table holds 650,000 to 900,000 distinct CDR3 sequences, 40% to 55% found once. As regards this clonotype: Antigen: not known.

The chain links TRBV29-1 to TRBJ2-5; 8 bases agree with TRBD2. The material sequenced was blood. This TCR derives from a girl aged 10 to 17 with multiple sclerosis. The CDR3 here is CSVDGGGVKTQYF. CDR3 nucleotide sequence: TGCAGCGTCGACGGGGGGGGCGTAAAGACCCAGTACTTC.